Presented here are 4 T cell receptor beta chains from one specimen sequenced in a study of cytotoxic CD8 clonotypes in ibrutinib-treated CLL. Produced via immunoSEQ multiplex PCR; TCRdb's table is partial and in-frame only. The sample contains approximately 91,000 clones, about four fifths of which appear only once. Sequences were derived from PBMCs, sampled after 12 months of ibrutinib treatment. The receptors derive from a human donor with chronic lymphocytic leukemia.

This sequence joins TRBV27 and TRBJ2-3, with D possibly matching TRBD1 (6 bases). The V gene lost 0 bases and the J gene lost 6 bases, with 7 bases spanning the gap. This CDR3 has 13 amino acids. The V gene's germline CDR1 is MNHEY and CDR2 SMNVEV (reference sequence). This CDR3 reads CASSLSRGDTQYF. The CDR3 region has the DNA TGTGCCAGCAGTTTATCGAGGGGGGATACGCAGTATTTT.

CDR3 coding DNA: TGTGCCAGCAGTTGGGACACTGAAGCTTTCTTT. Protein: CASSWDTEAFF. The chain links TRBV28 to TRBJ1-1, with D unresolved. This CDR3 has 11 amino acids. Per germline, CDR1 MDHEN and CDR2 SYDVKM. V lost 4 bases, J lost 3 bases, and 3 bases lay in between. The full variable domain, its missing parts supplied by reference TRBV28 and TRBJ1-1, is DVKVTQSSRYLVKRTGEKVFLECVQDMDHENMFWYRQDPGLGLRLIYFSYDVKMKEKGDIPEGYSVSREKKERFSLILESASTNQTSMYLCASSWDTEAFFGQGTRLTVV.

This sequence joins TRBV9 and TRBJ2-3, with D maybe TRBD1 (6 bases). The CDR3 is 16 residues long. With 3 bases removed from V and 6 bases from J, the gap between germline ends came to 20 bases. Per germline, CDR1 SGDLS and CDR2 YYNGEE. CDR3 nucleotides: TGTGCCAGCAGCGAACAAAGTACAGGGAACCACGATACGCAGTATTTT. The encoded protein is CASSEQSTGNHDTQYF.

This sequence joins TRBV4-3 and TRBJ2-7, with 8 bases aligning to TRBD1. V lost 4 bases and J lost 5; bases outside the gene matches: 13. The CDR3 sequence is 16 residues long. The germline gives CDR1 LGHNA, CDR2 YSLEER. Here the CDR3 reads CASSRSGDRGFDEQYF. DNA for the CDR3: TGCGCCAGCAGCCGATCCGGAGACAGGGGTTTCGACGAGCAGTACTTC.